This T cell receptor beta chain was observed in a study of T cells and Merkel cell carcinoma outcomes. Study results and caveats: In Merkel cell carcinoma, repertoire and T-cell density reportedly predicted outcomes.

Libraries were prepared by immunoSEQ multiplex PCR; TCRdb keeps only in-frame clonotypes and omits some of them. Here the sample spans roughly 11,000 clones, nearly 97% being singletons. The CDR3 totals 13 residues. The ends were cut back, 6 bases at V and 0 bases at J, with 6 bases in the middle. Per germline, CDR1 SGHTA and CDR2 FQGNSA. Concerning this clone: Antigen: not known.

This clonotype was sampled from a human donor with Merkel cell carcinoma. The sequencing sample was made of tumor tissue from Merkel cell carcinoma. The chain has TRBV7-2 and TRBJ1-3; no firm D call. The CDR3 loop reads CASRRDSGNTIYF. CDR3 DNA sequence: TGTGCCAGCAGGCGAGACTCTGGAAACACCATATATTTT.